These 17 T cell receptor beta chains share one sample of origin, sequenced in a study of blood T cell repertoires in COVID-19. Clones were sequenced by immunoSEQ multiplex PCR, and TCRdb holds only the in-frame ones, with some missing. This sample has roughly 400,000 clones, with 90% to 95% found just once. Sample: PBMCs or T cells enriched from blood (not recorded which). The receptors here all came from a woman in her 40s who had been exposed to COVID-19.

The chain recombines TRBV28 with TRBJ1-3; perhaps TRBD1 as D (6 bases). Germline V CDR1 and CDR2: MDHEN, SYDVKM. This CDR3 region has 16 residues. The germline V and J ends were trimmed by 6 bases and 3 bases, with 18 bases remaining between them. In DNA form, the CDR3 reads TGTGCCAGCAGCACACGCCCCGGGACACATGGAAACACCATATATTTT. Translation: CASSTRPGTHGNTIYF.

In its sample, this clone was seen once. The gene calls are TRBV7-6 and TRBJ1-2; 8 bases are a match to TRBD1. The CDR3 runs 19 residues. V was clipped by 4 bases and J by 1 base; unmatched bases: 17. CDR1 and CDR2 from the germline V gene are SGHVS and FNYEAQ. DNA for the CDR3: TGTGCCAGCAGCTCCATAATAGCAGGGGGCAGTGGGATTAACTATGGCTACACCTTC. Its protein is CASSSIIAGGSGINYGYTF.

The CDR3 DNA follows: TGTGCCAGCAGCTCCGAAATTTCGGTCCTTCCTAGCACAGATACGCAGTATTTT. Its protein product is CASSSEISVLPSTDTQYF. The rearrangement uses TRBV5-4 and TRBJ2-3; no definite D call. Germline values: CDR1 SGHNT, CDR2 YYREEE (reference sequence). The ends were cut back, 3 bases at V and 0 bases at J, with 20 bases in the middle. The CDR3 consists of 18 residues.

The chain joins TRBV11-3 to TRBJ2-3; TRBD2 aligns across 9 bases. The CDR3 has 15 residues. Germline-derived CDR1 and CDR2 are SGHNT and YENEEA. The ends lost 4 bases at V and 3 bases at J; junction bases unmatched: 5. For the CDR3, the DNA is TGTGCCAGCAGCTATGCTCTAGCGGGAACAGATACGCAGTATTTT. This sequence encodes CASSYALAGTDTQYF.

V is TRBV5-1 and J is TRBJ1-2, with D tentatively TRBD1 (6 bases). CDR1 is SGHRS and CDR2 is YFSETQ in the germline V gene. The CDR3 sequence is 15 residues long. Trimming left V 0 bases short and J 4 bases short, with 13 bases between. Here the CDR3 reads CASSLAGEGVYGYTF. The CDR3 DNA reads as TGCGCCAGCAGCTTGGCTGGGGAGGGGGTCTATGGCTACACCTTC.

This chain connects TRBV9 to TRBJ1-3; D perhaps matches TRBD1 (5 bases). The V end was cut by 4 bases, the J end by 8 bases, with 13 bases between. CDR3 length: 13 residues. CDR1 and CDR2 (germline): SGDLS, YYNGEE. The DNA for the CDR3 is TGTGCCAGCAGCCTACGACAGTCCGACACCATATATTTT. Protein sequence: CASSLRQSDTIYF.

This clone was counted a single time. This chain joins TRBV30 and TRBJ2-2, with TRBD2 as a possible D gene (6 bases). The V end was cut by 3 bases, the J end by 0 bases, with 8 bases between. The CDR3 covers 14 residues. Per the germline V gene, CDR1 is GTSNPN and CDR2 is SVGIG (reference sequence). The CDR3 region has the DNA TGTGCCTGGAGGGGGGGAGCGAACACCGGGGAGCTGTTTTTT. As protein: CAWRGGANTGELFF.

The chain joins TRBV6-2 or TRBV6-3 to TRBJ1-4; D is undetermined. CDR3 length: 14 residues. Per germline, CDR1 MNHEY and CDR2 SVGEGT. Trimming pared 3 bases from V and 10 bases from J, leaving 15 bases between. For the CDR3, the DNA is TGTGCCAGCAGTTATGGTTGGCGTAGCGGAAAACTGTTTTTT. Its translation: CASSYGWRSGKLFF.

V and J are TRBV30 and TRBJ1-5, with no clear D. Trimming took off 5 bases at V and 3 bases at J, with 11 bases between the two ends. The CDR3 is 13 residues long. In germline, CDR1 is GTSNPN, CDR2 SVGIG (reference sequence). The CDR3, as DNA: TGTGCCTGGGGGGAGGCTAACAATCAGCCCCAGCATTTT. It yields the protein CAWGEANNQPQHF.

This rearrangement joins TRBV2 to TRBJ1-2; 10 positions agree with TRBD1. Per the germline V gene, CDR1 is SNHLY and CDR2 is FYNNEI. The CDR3 covers 13 residues. V shed 6 bases, J shed 8 bases, and the junction held 6 bases outside the gene matches. The CDR3 is CASSPGTGVGYTF. CDR3 DNA sequence: TGTGCCAGCAGCCCGGGGACAGGGGTCGGCTACACCTTC. The full variable domain, in which reference TRBV2 and TRBJ1-2 provide the parts outside the CDR3, is EPEVTQTPSHQVTQMGQEVILRCVPISNHLYFYWYRQILGQKVEFLVSFYNNEISEKSEIFDDQFSVERPDGSNFTLKIRSTKLEDSAMYFCASSPGTGVGYTFGSGTRLTVV.

This clone has only one observation. The genes are TRBV6-2 or TRBV6-3 and TRBJ1-5, with 8 bases lining up with TRBD1. Germline CDR1 is MNHEY and CDR2 is SVGEGT. Germline trimming cut 4 bases from V and 3 bases from J; bases unmatched to any gene: 5. The CDR3 contains 15 residues. CDR3 in amino acids: CASSSGQAFNQPQHF. CDR3 sequence (DNA): TGTGCCAGCAGTTCGGGACAGGCTTTCAATCAGCCCCAGCATTTT.

This clone appeared a few times. The rearrangement links TRBV12-3 or TRBV12-4 to TRBJ1-1; TRBD1 matches 8 bases. The CDR3 consists of 13 residues. With 6 bases clipped from V and 1 base from J, the junction kept 1 base outside the gene matches. This CDR3 is CASRDRENTEAFF. CDR3 sequence (DNA): TGTGCCAGCAGGGACAGGGAGAACACTGAAGCTTTCTTT.

V usage is TRBV19 and J usage is TRBJ1-1; no clear D gene. The CDR3 runs 16 residues. Germline lookup yields CDR1 LNHDA and CDR2 SQIVND (reference sequence). V shed 5 bases and J shed 1 base, with 17 bases lying between them. CDR3 coding DNA: TGTGCCAGTAGTTCTAATGGAGGACTTGGGAACACTGAAGCTTTCTTT. It codes for CASSSNGGLGNTEAFF.

The table lists this clone with a count of one. The rearrangement links TRBV3-1 (or the pseudogene TRBV3-2) to TRBJ2-1; a possible D gene is TRBD1 (6 bases). The CDR3 loop spans 14 amino acids. The germline V and J ends were trimmed by 6 bases and 0 bases, with 9 bases remaining between them. CDR1 is LGHDT, CDR2 YNNKEL, per germline (reference sequence). DNA for the CDR3: TGTGCCAGCAGGACAGGCTGCTCCTACAATGAGCAGTTCTTC. Protein: CASRTGCSYNEQFF.

This chain connects TRBV7-8 to TRBJ1-4; D is uncertain. The CDR3 spans 14 residues. V lost 5 bases and J lost 3, with 10 bases in between. CDR1 is SGHVS, CDR2 FQNEAQ, per germline. CDR3 in DNA: TGTGCCAGCAGCCTCAGGCGACCTAATGAAAAACTGTTTTTT. It encodes CASSLRRPNEKLFF.

The chain joins TRBV4-3 to TRBJ1-1, with unresolved D. Germline CDR1 LGHNA, CDR2 YSLEER. The germline V and J ends were trimmed by 2 bases and 1 base, with 5 bases remaining between them. The CDR3 runs 13 residues. CDR3 nucleotide sequence: TGCGCCAGCAGCCAAAAGCCGAACACTGAAGCTTTCTTT. This translates into CASSQKPNTEAFF.

The rearrangement links TRBV24-1 to TRBJ2-1; 8 bases are shared with TRBD1. Trimming took 5 bases from V and 7 from J; bases not matched to a gene: 6. Per the germline V gene, CDR1 is KGHDR and CDR2 is SFDVKD. CDR3 length equals 14 residues. Here the CDR3 reads CATSAGGVMNEQFF. The CDR3 region has the DNA TGTGCCACCAGTGCAGGGGGCGTAATGAATGAGCAGTTCTTC.